The rows below give T cell receptor beta chains drawn from one sample of a study of early T cells in non-severe SARS-CoV-2 infection. TCRdb reprocessed the 5' RACE reads via MiXCR and lists one record per CDR3 protein. The data contain just under 60,000 distinct CDR3 sequences, 8.5% to 10% of them seen just once; the ten biggest clones take up approximately 15%. The sample comprised whole blood. These receptors were obtained from an adult who was a healthcare worker with PCR-confirmed SARS-CoV-2 infection or an uninfected control (not recorded which). Both conserved end residues are part of each CDR3. Fields, in order: V gene, clone size, D gene, J gene, CDR3 DNA, CDR3 protein. A D gene is named only where the DNA matches it firmly. Clone size, where shown, is once, few, many, or a class for clones that have expanded.

v_gene: TRBV7-2; abundance: -; d_gene: -; j_gene: TRBJ2-3; CDR3nt: TGTGCCAGCAGCTTTAGAGGGCGGGGTTCGTTAGATACGCAGTATTTT; CDR3aa: CASSFRGRGSLDTQYF
v_gene: TRBV20-1; abundance: many; d_gene: TRBD1; j_gene: TRBJ2-1; CDR3nt: TGCAGTGCTAAGAGACAGGGGGCCTACAATGAGCAGTTCTTC; CDR3aa: CSAKRQGAYNEQFF
v_gene: TRBV7-9; abundance: many; d_gene: TRBD1; j_gene: TRBJ2-7; CDR3nt: TGTGCCAGCAGCTTAGCCCGGGACAGGGGGCTTCACGAGCAGTACTTC; CDR3aa: CASSLARDRGLHEQYF
v_gene: TRBV13; abundance: -; d_gene: -; j_gene: TRBJ1-3; CDR3nt: TGTGCCAGCAGCGAGGGACGGCCTCGCTCTGAAAACACCATATATTTT; CDR3aa: CASSEGRPRSENTIYF
v_gene: TRBV6-2/TRBV6-3; abundance: many; d_gene: -; j_gene: TRBJ2-7; CDR3nt: TGTGCCAGCAGTAAACGGTACGAGCAGTACTTC; CDR3aa: CASSKRYEQYF
v_gene: TRBV12-3/TRBV12-4; abundance: -; d_gene: TRBD2; j_gene: TRBJ2-1; CDR3nt: TGTGCCAGCAGTTTCTGGTCTAGCGGGAGTATGGATGAGCAGTTCTTC; CDR3aa: CASSFWSSGSMDEQFF
v_gene: TRBV28; abundance: many; d_gene: TRBD1; j_gene: TRBJ1-2; CDR3nt: TGTGCCAGCGGACGGGACAGGGGCATCTATGGCTACACCTTC; CDR3aa: CASGRDRGIYGYTF
v_gene: TRBV12-3/TRBV12-4; abundance: few; d_gene: -; j_gene: TRBJ1-6; CDR3nt: TGTGCCAGCAGTCTATTAGAGGGAAATTCACCCCTCCACTTT; CDR3aa: CASSLLEGNSPLHF
v_gene: TRBV20-1; abundance: many; d_gene: -; j_gene: TRBJ2-1; CDR3nt: TGCAGTGCCCTCTTAGGGGCCAGCCTCAGTGAGCAGTTCTTC; CDR3aa: CSALLGASLSEQFF
v_gene: TRBV7-2; abundance: many; d_gene: -; j_gene: TRBJ1-4; CDR3nt: TGTGCCAGCAGCCCTTCAGAAGGATGGGGAGAAAAACTGTTTTTT; CDR3aa: CASSPSEGWGEKLFF
v_gene: TRBV7-9; abundance: many; d_gene: -; j_gene: TRBJ1-4; CDR3nt: TGTGCCAGCAGCCCTCTTAAGGGGGCTAATGAAAAACTGTTTTTT; CDR3aa: CASSPLKGANEKLFF
v_gene: TRBV7-9; abundance: many; d_gene: TRBD2; j_gene: TRBJ2-4; CDR3nt: TGTGCCAGCAGCTGGGGACTAGCGGGCGGCATTCAGTACTTC; CDR3aa: CASSWGLAGGIQYF
v_gene: TRBV5-1; abundance: -; d_gene: TRBD2; j_gene: TRBJ2-7; CDR3nt: TGCGCCAGCACTGAGGTAGCGGGAACCATATACGAGCAGTACTTC; CDR3aa: CASTEVAGTIYEQYF
v_gene: TRBV20-1; abundance: -; d_gene: TRBD2; j_gene: TRBJ2-1; CDR3nt: TGCAGTGCTGAAAAGTCTAGCGGAAACAATGAGCAGTTCTTC; CDR3aa: CSAEKSSGNNEQFF
v_gene: TRBV5-4; abundance: once; d_gene: -; j_gene: TRBJ2-7; CDR3nt: TGTGCCAGCAGCTCCCATGGGGCAGGCGACGAGCAGTACTTC; CDR3aa: CASSSHGAGDEQYF
v_gene: TRBV7-6; abundance: few; d_gene: -; j_gene: TRBJ2-1; CDR3nt: TGTGCCAGCAGCTTTTCAGCGGAAAACAATGAGCAGTTCTTC; CDR3aa: CASSFSAENNEQFF
v_gene: TRBV21-1; abundance: few; d_gene: -; j_gene: TRBJ2-6; CDR3nt: TGTGCCAGCCCCAAGGGCAGCTCTGGGGCCAACGTCCTGACTTTC; CDR3aa: CASPKGSSGANVLTF
v_gene: TRBV5-1; abundance: many; d_gene: TRBD1; j_gene: TRBJ1-1; CDR3nt: TGCGCCAGCAGCCTGACAGGGGTCACTGAAGCTTTCTTT; CDR3aa: CASSLTGVTEAFF
v_gene: TRBV29-1; abundance: many; d_gene: -; j_gene: TRBJ2-3; CDR3nt: TGCAGCGTTGAAGAAGGAGCCCCCAGGCAGTATTTT; CDR3aa: CSVEEGAPRQYF
v_gene: TRBV2; abundance: many; d_gene: TRBD2; j_gene: TRBJ2-1; CDR3nt: TGTGCCAGCCGGACTAGCGGGAATGAGCAGTTCTTC; CDR3aa: CASRTSGNEQFF
v_gene: TRBV7-6; abundance: -; d_gene: -; j_gene: TRBJ2-5; CDR3nt: TGTGCCAGCAGCTTAGGGGGGTACGGATCCCGGGAGACCCAGTACTTC; CDR3aa: CASSLGGYGSRETQYF
v_gene: TRBV6-6; abundance: many; d_gene: TRBD1; j_gene: TRBJ1-4; CDR3nt: TGTGCCAGCAGTTACCAAGGGACAGTTAATGAAAAACTGTTTTTT; CDR3aa: CASSYQGTVNEKLFF
v_gene: TRBV2; abundance: -; d_gene: -; j_gene: TRBJ1-2; CDR3nt: TGTGCCGAAACGGGGGCAATCGAGGCTGGCTACACCTTC; CDR3aa: CAETGAIEAGYTF
v_gene: TRBV28; abundance: few; d_gene: -; j_gene: TRBJ2-7; CDR3nt: TGTGCCAGCAGTCCGTTCACCTACGAGCAGTACTTC; CDR3aa: CASSPFTYEQYF
v_gene: TRBV4-2; abundance: many; d_gene: TRBD1; j_gene: TRBJ1-3; CDR3nt: TGTGCCAGCAGCCAAGATCAGGGGGCTGCTGAAAACACCATATATTTT; CDR3aa: CASSQDQGAAENTIYF
v_gene: TRBV7-2; abundance: -; d_gene: -; j_gene: TRBJ2-2; CDR3nt: TGTGCCAGCAGCTTTGGACATACGAACACCGGGGAGCTGTTTTTT; CDR3aa: CASSFGHTNTGELFF
v_gene: TRBV6-2/TRBV6-3; abundance: many; d_gene: TRBD1; j_gene: TRBJ2-3; CDR3nt: TGTGCCAGCAGGAGCGTGATCCGGGACAGGGTCACAGATACGCAGTATTTT; CDR3aa: CASRSVIRDRVTDTQYF
v_gene: TRBV24-1; abundance: few; d_gene: TRBD2; j_gene: TRBJ2-2; CDR3nt: TGTGCCACCGGACTAGCCGGTGTCGGGGAGCTGTTTTTT; CDR3aa: CATGLAGVGELFF
v_gene: TRBV6-1; abundance: many; d_gene: -; j_gene: TRBJ2-7; CDR3nt: TGTGCCAGCAGTGCGGAGGGCTACGAGCAGTACTTC; CDR3aa: CASSAEGYEQYF
v_gene: TRBV7-2; abundance: -; d_gene: -; j_gene: TRBJ2-7; CDR3nt: TGTGCCAGCAGCTTAGTGGCAGGGGACCTTGAGCAGTACTTC; CDR3aa: CASSLVAGDLEQYF
v_gene: TRBV29-1; abundance: -; d_gene: TRBD2; j_gene: TRBJ2-5; CDR3nt: TGCAGCGTCGCCGGTGGCGGGAGAGGGGAAGAGACCCAGTACTTC; CDR3aa: CSVAGGGRGEETQYF
v_gene: TRBV12-3/TRBV12-4; abundance: few; d_gene: -; j_gene: TRBJ2-5; CDR3nt: TGTGCCAGCAGTTGGGCCGGGGAGACCCAGTACTTC; CDR3aa: CASSWAGETQYF
v_gene: TRBV5-6; abundance: many; d_gene: -; j_gene: TRBJ2-1; CDR3nt: TGTGCCAGCAGCTTCCTTTCGGGAGATGAGCAGTTCTTC; CDR3aa: CASSFLSGDEQFF
v_gene: TRBV19; abundance: many; d_gene: -; j_gene: TRBJ2-2; CDR3nt: TGTGCCAGTACCCAAGCCTTGGGAAACACCGGGGAGCTGTTTTTT; CDR3aa: CASTQALGNTGELFF
v_gene: TRBV28; abundance: many; d_gene: TRBD2; j_gene: TRBJ2-7; CDR3nt: TGTGCCAGCAAAAAAGGACTAGCGTGGGAGCAGTACTTC; CDR3aa: CASKKGLAWEQYF
v_gene: TRBV20-1; abundance: few; d_gene: -; j_gene: TRBJ1-6; CDR3nt: TGCAGTGCTAGAGAGTATGACAGCCAGAATAATTCACCCCTCCACTTT; CDR3aa: CSAREYDSQNNSPLHF